The sequence of this TCR beta chain was determined in a study of CD8+ T cells in alopecia areata. Study information: Tofacitinib administration persisted for 6 to 18 months, succeeded by 6 months off drug.

Notes on the study in general: Patients displayed less clarity in TCR sharing than mice, a finding possibly related to HLA.

Reverse transcribed after extraction, RNA yielded cDNA as the sequencing template. Using immunoSEQ multiplex PCR, the repertoire was profiled, and TCRdb retains in-frame clones only, with some absent. The sample lists under 85,000 clones, 40% to 50% seen once, with about 17% in the top ten. Obtained from alopecia areata patients were lesional scalp punch biopsies along with peripheral blood. Sorting of CD4+ and CD8+ T cells was performed on PBMCs. This clone has just one count. The antigen is unknown. The CDR3 covers 14 residues. The germline V and J ends were trimmed by 5 bases and 0 bases, with 11 bases remaining between them. Per the germline V gene, CDR1 is MNHEY and CDR2 is SMNVEV (reference sequence).

The chain couples TRBV27 to TRBJ2-7; D is unclear. The source material was CD8+ T cells sorted from blood, sampled at week 0. This TCR came from a human donor with alopecia areata. This chain's CDR3 is CASSIRTGSYEQYF. The CDR3 DNA reads TGTGCCAGCAGTATCCGGACGGGCTCCTACGAGCAGTACTTC.